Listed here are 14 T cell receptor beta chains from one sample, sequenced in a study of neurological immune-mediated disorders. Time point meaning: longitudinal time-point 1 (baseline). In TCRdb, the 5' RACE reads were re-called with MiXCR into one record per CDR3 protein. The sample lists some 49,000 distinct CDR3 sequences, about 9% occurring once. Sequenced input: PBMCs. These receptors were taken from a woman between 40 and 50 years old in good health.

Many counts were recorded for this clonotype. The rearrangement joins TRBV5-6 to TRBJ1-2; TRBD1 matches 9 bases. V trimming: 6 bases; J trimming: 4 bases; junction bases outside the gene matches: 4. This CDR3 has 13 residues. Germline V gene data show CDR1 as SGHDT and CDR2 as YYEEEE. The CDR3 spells CASTSTGGYGYTF. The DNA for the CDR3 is TGTGCCAGCACCTCGACAGGGGGCTATGGCTACACCTTC.

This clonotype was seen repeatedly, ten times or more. DNA of the CDR3: TGTGCCAGCAGCTCCAAGTCCCGTGATGGCTACACCTTC. It encodes CASSSKSRDGYTF. This sequence joins TRBV27 and TRBJ1-2; D is uncertain. The ends were cut back, 6 bases at V and 6 bases at J, with 14 bases in the middle. Germline CDR1 and CDR2: MNHEY and SMNVEV (reference sequence). This CDR3 contains 13 residues.

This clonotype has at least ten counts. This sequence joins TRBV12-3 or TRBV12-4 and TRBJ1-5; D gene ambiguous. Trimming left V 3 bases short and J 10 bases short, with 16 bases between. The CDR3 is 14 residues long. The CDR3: CASSFSGGGKPQHF. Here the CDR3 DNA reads TGTGCCAGCAGTTTTTCGGGCGGAGGAAAACCCCAGCATTTT.

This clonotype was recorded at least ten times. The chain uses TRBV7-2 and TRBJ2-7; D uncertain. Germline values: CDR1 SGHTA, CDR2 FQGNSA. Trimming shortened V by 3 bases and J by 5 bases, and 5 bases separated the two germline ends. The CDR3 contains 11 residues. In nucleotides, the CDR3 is TGTGCCAGCAGCTTTATGGACGAGCAGTACTTC. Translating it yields CASSFMDEQYF.

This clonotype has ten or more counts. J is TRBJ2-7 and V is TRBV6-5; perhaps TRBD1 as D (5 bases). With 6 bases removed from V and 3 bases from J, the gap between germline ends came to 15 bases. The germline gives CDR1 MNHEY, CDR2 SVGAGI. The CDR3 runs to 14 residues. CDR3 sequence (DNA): TGTGCCAGCAGCCCTACAGGACCGTACTACGAGCAGTACTTC. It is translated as CASSPTGPYYEQYF.

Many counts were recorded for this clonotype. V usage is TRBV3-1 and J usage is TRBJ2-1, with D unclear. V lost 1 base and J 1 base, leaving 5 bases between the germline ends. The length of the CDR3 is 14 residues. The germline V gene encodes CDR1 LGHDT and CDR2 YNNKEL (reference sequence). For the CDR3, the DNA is TGTGCCAGCAGCCAAGTGCGGTCCTACAATGAGCAGTTCTTC. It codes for CASSQVRSYNEQFF.

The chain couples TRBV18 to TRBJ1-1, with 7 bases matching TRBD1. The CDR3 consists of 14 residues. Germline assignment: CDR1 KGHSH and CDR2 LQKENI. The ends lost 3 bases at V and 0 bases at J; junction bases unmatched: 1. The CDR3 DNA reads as TGTGCCAGCTCACCCAGGGGGATGAACACTGAAGCTTTCTTT. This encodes CASSPRGMNTEAFF. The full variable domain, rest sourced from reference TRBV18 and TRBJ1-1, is NAGVMQNPRHLVRRRGQEARLRCSPMKGHSHVYWYRQLPEEGLKFMVYLQKENIIDESGMPKERFSAEFPKEGPSILRIQQVVRGDSAAYFCASSPRGMNTEAFFGQGTRLTVV.

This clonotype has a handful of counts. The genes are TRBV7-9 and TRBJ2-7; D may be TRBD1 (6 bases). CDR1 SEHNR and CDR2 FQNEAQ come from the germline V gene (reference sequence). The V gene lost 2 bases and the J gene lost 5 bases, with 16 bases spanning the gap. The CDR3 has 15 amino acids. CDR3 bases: TGTGCCAGCAGCTTAACAGCAGGGGTTTCCGACGAGCAGTACTTC. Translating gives CASSLTAGVSDEQYF.

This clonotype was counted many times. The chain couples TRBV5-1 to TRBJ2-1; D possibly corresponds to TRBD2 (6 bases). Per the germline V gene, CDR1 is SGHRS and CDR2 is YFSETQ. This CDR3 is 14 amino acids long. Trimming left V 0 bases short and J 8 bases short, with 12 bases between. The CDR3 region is CASSLARTTDEQFF. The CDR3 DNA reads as TGCGCCAGCAGCTTGGCCAGGACTACCGATGAGCAGTTCTTC.

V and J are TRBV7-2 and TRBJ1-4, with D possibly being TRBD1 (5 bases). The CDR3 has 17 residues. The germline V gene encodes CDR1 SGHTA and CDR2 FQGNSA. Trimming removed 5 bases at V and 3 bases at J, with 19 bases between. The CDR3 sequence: CASSMWDWGMANEKLFF. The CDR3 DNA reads TGTGCCAGCAGCATGTGGGACTGGGGGATGGCTAATGAAAAACTGTTTTTT.

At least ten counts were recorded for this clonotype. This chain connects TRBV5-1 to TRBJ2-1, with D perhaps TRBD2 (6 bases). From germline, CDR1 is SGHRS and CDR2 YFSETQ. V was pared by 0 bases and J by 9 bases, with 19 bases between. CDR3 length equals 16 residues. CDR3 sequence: CASSLVAGQGVAEQFF. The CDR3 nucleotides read TGCGCCAGCAGCTTGGTCGCGGGGCAGGGAGTCGCTGAGCAGTTCTTC.

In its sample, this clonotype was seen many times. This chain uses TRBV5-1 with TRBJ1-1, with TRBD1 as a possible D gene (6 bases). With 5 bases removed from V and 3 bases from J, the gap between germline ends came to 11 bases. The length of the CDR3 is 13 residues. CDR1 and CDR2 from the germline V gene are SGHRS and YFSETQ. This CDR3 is CASSWGADTEAFF. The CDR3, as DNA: TGCGCCAGCAGTTGGGGGGCCGACACTGAAGCTTTCTTT.

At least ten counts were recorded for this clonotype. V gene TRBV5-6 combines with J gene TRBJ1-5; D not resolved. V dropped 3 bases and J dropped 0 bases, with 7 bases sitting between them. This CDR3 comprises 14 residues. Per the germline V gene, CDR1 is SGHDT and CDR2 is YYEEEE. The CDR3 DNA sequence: TGTGCCAGCAGCTATTATTATAGCAATCAGCCCCAGCATTTT. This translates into CASSYYYSNQPQHF.

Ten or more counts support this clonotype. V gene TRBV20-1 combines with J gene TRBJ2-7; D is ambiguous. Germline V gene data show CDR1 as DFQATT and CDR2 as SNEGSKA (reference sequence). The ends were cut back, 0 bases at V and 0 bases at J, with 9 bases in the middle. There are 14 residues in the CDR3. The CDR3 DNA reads TGCAGTGCTAGAGATCCTGTTCGCTCCTACGAGCAGTACTTC. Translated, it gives CSARDPVRSYEQYF.